One T cell receptor beta chain is described in this entry. Antigen unknown. Construction of TCR beta libraries was performed using quantitative 5'-RACE with molecular barcodes. TCRdb re-called the 5' RACE reads with MiXCR, one entry per CDR3 protein. The sample includes 250,000 or so distinct CDR3 sequences, 20% to 30% seen only once; the top ten take roughly 0.67%. This sample is part of a study of CD8 T cells in ankylosing spondylitis. The study's findings and limits: Several of the motif variants were reported before in synovial fluid and blood from reactive arthritis. A TCR beta motif of 8 or 9 highly homologous variants appeared characteristic of ankylosing spondylitis blood.

The CDR3 covers 14 residues. The trim removed 6 bases at V and 0 bases at J, leaving 2 bases unmatched. Germline-derived CDR1 and CDR2 are MNHEY and SMNVEV (reference sequence). This TCR was recovered from a male donor with ankylosing spondylitis or in good health (not recorded which). The chain uses TRBV27 and TRBJ2-7, with 10 positions matching TRBD2. The specimen sequenced was blood, either unsorted or a sorted T cell fraction (not recorded which). This CDR3 reads CASRRTSGSYEQYF. For the CDR3, the DNA is TGTGCCAGCAGGAGGACTAGCGGCTCCTACGAGCAGTACTTC.